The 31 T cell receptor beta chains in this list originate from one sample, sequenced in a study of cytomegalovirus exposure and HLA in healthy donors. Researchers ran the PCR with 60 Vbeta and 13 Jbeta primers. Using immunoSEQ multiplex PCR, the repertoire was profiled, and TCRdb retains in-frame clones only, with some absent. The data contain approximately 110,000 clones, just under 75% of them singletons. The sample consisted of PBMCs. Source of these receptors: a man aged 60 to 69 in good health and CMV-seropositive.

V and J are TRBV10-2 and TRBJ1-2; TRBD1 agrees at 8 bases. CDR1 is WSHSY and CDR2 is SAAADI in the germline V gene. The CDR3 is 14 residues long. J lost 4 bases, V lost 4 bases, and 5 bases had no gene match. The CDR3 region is CASSGTGGSYGYTF. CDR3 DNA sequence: TGCGCCAGCAGTGGAACAGGGGGGAGCTATGGCTACACCTTC.

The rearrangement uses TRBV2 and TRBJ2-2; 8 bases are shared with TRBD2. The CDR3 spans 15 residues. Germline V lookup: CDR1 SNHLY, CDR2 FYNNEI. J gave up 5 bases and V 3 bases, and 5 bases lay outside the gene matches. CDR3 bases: TGTGCCAGCAGTGATATGGGCGGGAGGACCGGGGAGCTGTTTTTT. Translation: CASSDMGGRTGELFF.

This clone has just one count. In DNA, the CDR3 is TGTGCCAGCAGTTGGTCAGGGGGCGCGGATGAGCAGTTCTTC. It encodes CASSWSGGADEQFF. The chain employs TRBV6-6 and TRBJ2-1; 8 bases align to TRBD1. The CDR3 consists of 14 residues. V shed 4 bases and J 8 bases; nucleotides not matched to a gene: 7. Per germline, CDR1 MNHNY and CDR2 SVGAGI (reference sequence).

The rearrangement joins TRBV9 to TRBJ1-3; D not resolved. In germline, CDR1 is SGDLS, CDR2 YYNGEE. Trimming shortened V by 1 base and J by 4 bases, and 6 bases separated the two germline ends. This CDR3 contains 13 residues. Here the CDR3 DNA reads TGTGCCAGCAGCGTAAGAGAGGGAAACACCATATATTTT. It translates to CASSVREGNTIYF.

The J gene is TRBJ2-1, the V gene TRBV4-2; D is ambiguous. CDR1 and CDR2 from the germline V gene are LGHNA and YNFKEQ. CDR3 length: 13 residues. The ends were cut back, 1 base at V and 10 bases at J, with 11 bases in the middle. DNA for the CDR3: TGTGCCAGCAGCCAAGTCCTGAGCGAGGAGCAGTTCTTC. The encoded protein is CASSQVLSEEQFF.

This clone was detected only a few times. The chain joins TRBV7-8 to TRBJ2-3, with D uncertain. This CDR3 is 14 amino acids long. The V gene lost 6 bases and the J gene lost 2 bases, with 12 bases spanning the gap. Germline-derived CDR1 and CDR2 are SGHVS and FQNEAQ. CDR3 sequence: CASRHDKSTDTQYF. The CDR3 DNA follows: TGTGCCAGCAGACACGACAAGTCCACAGATACGCAGTATTTT.

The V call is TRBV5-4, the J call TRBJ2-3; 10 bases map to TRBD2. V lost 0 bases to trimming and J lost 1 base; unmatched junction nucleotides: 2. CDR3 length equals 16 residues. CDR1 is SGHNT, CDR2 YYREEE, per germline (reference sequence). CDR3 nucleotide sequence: TGTGCCAGCAGCTTGGGCCTAGCGGGGGGCACAGATACGCAGTATTTT. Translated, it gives CASSLGLAGGTDTQYF.

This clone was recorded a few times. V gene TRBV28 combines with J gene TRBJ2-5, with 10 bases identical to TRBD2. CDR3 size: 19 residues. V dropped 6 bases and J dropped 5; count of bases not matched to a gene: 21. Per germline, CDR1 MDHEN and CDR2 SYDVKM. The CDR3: CASSPRYGSGGPARETQYF. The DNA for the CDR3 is TGTGCCAGCAGCCCCCGGTATGGTAGCGGGGGGCCTGCGCGGGAGACCCAGTACTTC.

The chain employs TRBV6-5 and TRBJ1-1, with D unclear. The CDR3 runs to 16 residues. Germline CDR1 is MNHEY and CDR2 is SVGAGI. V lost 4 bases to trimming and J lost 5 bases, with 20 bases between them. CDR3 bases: TGTGCCAGCAGTTTAACTGCCGGGTTTCTTACGACTGAAGCTTTCTTT. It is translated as CASSLTAGFLTTEAFF.

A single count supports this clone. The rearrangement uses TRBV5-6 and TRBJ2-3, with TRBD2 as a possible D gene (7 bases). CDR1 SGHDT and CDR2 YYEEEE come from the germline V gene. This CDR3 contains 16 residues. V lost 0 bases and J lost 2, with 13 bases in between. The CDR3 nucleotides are TGTGCCAGCAGCTTGGATCTCGGGGGGCTCACAGATACGCAGTATTTT. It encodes CASSLDLGGLTDTQYF.

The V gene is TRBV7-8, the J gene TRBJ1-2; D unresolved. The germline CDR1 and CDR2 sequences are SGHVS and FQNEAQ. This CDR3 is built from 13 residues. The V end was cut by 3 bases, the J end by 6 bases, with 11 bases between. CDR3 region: CASSLTELNGYTF. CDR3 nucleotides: TGTGCCAGCAGCTTGACCGAACTAAATGGCTACACCTTC.

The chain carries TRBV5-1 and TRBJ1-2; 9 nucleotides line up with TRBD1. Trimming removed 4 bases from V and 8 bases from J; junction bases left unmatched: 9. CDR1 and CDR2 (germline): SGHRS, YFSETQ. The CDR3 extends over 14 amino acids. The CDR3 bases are TGCGCCAGCAGCGAACCGGGACAGGGAGGGGGCTACACCTTC. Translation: CASSEPGQGGGYTF.

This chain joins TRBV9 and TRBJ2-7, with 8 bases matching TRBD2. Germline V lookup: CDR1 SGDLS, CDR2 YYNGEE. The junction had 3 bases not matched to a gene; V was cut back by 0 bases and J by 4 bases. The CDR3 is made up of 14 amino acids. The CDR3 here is CASSVESGGYEQYF. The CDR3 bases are TGTGCCAGCAGCGTAGAAAGCGGGGGATACGAGCAGTACTTC.

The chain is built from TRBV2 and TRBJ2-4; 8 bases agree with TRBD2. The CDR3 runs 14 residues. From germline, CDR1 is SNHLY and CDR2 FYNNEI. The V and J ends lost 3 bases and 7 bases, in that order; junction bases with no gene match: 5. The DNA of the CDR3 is TGTGCCAGCAGTGACGGGGGGGCGAGGAACATTCAGTACTTC. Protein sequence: CASSDGGARNIQYF.

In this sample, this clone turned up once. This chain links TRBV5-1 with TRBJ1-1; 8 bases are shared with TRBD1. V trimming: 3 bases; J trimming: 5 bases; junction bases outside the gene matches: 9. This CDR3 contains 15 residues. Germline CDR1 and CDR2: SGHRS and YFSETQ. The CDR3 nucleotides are TGCGCCAGCAGCTGGACAGGGTGGAGCGGTACTGAAGCTTTCTTT. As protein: CASSWTGWSGTEAFF.

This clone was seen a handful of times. The CDR3 nucleotides are TGTGCCAGCGGGAGGACAGGGGACACTGAAGCTTTCTTT. Translated, it gives CASGRTGDTEAFF. The chain links TRBV6-1 to TRBJ1-1, with 9 bases that match TRBD1. V lost 8 bases and J lost 3; bases outside the gene matches: 4. Germline CDR1 is MNHNS and CDR2 is SASEGT. The CDR3 sequence is 13 residues long.

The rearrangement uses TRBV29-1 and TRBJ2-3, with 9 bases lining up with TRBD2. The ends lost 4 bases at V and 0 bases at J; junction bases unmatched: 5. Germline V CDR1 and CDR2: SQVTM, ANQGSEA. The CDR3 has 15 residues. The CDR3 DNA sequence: TGCAGCGTTGGGAAGCGGGGGGTAAGCACAGATACGCAGTATTTT. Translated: CSVGKRGVSTDTQYF.

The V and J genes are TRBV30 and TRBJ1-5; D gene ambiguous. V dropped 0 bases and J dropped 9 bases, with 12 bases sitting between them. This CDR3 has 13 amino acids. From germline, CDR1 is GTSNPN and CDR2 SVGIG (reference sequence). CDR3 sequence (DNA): TGTGCCTGGAGTGTTGGAGAGGGTCGGCCCCAGCATTTT. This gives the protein CAWSVGEGRPQHF.

The CDR3 region has the DNA TGTGCCAGCAGTGACCTATGGACAGAAGCCTACGAGCAGTACTTC. Translating gives CASSDLWTEAYEQYF. The gene calls are TRBV2 and TRBJ2-7; a possible D gene is TRBD1 (6 bases). Germline V gene data show CDR1 as SNHLY and CDR2 as FYNNEI. Trimming shortened V by 3 bases and J by 2 bases, and 14 bases separated the two germline ends. The CDR3 sequence is 15 residues long.

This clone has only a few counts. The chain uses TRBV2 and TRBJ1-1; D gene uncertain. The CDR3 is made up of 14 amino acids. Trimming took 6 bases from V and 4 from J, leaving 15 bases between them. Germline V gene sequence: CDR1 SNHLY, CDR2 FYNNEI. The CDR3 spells CASRLEVTVTEAFF. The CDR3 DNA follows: TGTGCCAGCAGGCTGGAGGTTACGGTCACTGAAGCTTTCTTT.

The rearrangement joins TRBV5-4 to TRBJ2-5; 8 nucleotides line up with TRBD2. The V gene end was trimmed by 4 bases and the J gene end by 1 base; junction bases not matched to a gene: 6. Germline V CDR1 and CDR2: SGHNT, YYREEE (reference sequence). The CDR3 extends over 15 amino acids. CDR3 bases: TGTGCCAGCAGCGCGAGCGGGAGCCGCCAAGAGACCCAGTACTTC. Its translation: CASSASGSRQETQYF. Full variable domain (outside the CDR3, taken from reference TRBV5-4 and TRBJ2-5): ETGVTQSPTHLIKTRGQQVTLRCSSQSGHNTVSWYQQALGQGPQFIFQYYREEENGRGNFPPRFSGLQFPNYSSELNVNALELDDSALYLCASSASGSRQETQYFGPGTRLLVL.

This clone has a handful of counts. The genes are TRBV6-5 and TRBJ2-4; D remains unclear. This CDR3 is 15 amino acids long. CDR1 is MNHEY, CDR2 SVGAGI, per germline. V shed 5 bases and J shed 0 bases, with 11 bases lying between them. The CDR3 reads CASSPRRLAKNIQYF. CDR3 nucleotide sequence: TGTGCCAGCAGTCCTCGCAGGCTAGCCAAAAACATTCAGTACTTC.

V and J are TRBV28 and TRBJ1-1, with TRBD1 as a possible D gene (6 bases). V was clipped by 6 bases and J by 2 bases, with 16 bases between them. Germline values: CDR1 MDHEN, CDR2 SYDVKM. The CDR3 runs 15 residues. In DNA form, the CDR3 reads TGTGCCAGCAGCCTGGGGACACCCCGAAACACTGAAGCTTTCTTT. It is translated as CASSLGTPRNTEAFF.

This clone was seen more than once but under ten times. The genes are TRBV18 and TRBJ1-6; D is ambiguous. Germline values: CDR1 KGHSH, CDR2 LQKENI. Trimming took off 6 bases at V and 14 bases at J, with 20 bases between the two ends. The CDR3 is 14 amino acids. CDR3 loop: CASSPGGEGRTLHF. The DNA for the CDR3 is TGTGCCAGCTCCCCCGGCGGCGAAGGTCGTACCCTCCACTTT.

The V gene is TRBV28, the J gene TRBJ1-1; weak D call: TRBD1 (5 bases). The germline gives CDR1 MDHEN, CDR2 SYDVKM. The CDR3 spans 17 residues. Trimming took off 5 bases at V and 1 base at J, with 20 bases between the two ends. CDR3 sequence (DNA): TGTGCCAGCAGTGGGGTGGGGCAGATAAAAAAGAACACTGAAGCTTTCTTT. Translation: CASSGVGQIKKNTEAFF.

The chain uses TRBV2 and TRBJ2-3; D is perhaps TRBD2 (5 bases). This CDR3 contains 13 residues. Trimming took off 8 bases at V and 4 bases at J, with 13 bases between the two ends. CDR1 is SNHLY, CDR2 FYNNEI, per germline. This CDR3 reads CASGQVGADTQYF. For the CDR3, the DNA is TGTGCCAGCGGGCAGGTCGGGGCAGATACGCAGTATTTT.

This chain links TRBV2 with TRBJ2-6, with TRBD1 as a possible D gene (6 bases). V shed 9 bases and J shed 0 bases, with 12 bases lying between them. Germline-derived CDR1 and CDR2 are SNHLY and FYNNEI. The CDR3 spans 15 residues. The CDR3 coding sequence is TGTGCCAGTGGACAGCACAGCTCTGGGGCCAACGTCCTGACTTTC. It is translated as CASGQHSSGANVLTF.

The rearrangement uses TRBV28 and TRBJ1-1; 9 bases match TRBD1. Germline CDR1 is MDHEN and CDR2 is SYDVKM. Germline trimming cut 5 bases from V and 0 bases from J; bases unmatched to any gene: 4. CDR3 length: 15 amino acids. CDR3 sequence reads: CASSRDRAMNTEAFF. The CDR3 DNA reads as TGTGCCAGCAGTCGGGACAGGGCGATGAACACTGAAGCTTTCTTT.

The CDR3 spells CASSPGRTGGPETQYF. In DNA form, the CDR3 reads TGTGCCAGCAGCCCCGGGCGAACGGGGGGGCCGGAGACCCAGTACTTC. This chain links TRBV5-8 with TRBJ2-5, with 8 bases aligning to TRBD2. Per the germline V gene, CDR1 is SGHTS and CDR2 is YDEGEE. The CDR3 loop spans 16 amino acids. The V segment lost 4 bases and the J segment 5 bases; nucleotides outside the gene matches: 13.

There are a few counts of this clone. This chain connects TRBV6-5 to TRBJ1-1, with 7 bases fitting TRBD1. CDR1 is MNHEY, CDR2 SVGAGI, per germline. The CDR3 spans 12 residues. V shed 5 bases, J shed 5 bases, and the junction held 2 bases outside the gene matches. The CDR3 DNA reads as TGTGCCAGCAGTGACAGGGTTACTGAAGCTTTCTTT. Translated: CASSDRVTEAFF.

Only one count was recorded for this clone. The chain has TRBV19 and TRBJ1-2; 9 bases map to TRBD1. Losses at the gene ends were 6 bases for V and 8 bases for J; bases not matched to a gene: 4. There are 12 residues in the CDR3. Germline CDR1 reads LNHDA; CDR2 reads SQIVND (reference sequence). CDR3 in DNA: TGTGCCAGTAGGACAGGGGGAGGCGGCTACACCTTC. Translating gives CASRTGGGGYTF.